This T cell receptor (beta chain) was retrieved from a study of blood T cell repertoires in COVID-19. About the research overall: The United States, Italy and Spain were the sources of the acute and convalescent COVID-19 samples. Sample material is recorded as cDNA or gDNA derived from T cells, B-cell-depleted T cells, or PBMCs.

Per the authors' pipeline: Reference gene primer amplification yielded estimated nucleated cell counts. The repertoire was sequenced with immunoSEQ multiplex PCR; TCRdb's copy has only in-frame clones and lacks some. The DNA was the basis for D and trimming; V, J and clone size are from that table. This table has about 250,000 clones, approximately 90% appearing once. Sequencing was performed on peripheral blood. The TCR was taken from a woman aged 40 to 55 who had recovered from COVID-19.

Here the CDR3 reads CATSRDRADEQFF. In nucleotides, the CDR3 is TGTGCCACCAGCAGAGACAGGGCCGATGAGCAGTTCTTC. The V gene is TRBV15, the J gene TRBJ2-1; possible D gene TRBD1, 5 bases. Germline assignment: CDR1 LNHNV and CDR2 YYDKDF (reference sequence). Trimming left V 0 bases short and J 8 bases short, with 8 bases between. The CDR3 covers 13 residues.